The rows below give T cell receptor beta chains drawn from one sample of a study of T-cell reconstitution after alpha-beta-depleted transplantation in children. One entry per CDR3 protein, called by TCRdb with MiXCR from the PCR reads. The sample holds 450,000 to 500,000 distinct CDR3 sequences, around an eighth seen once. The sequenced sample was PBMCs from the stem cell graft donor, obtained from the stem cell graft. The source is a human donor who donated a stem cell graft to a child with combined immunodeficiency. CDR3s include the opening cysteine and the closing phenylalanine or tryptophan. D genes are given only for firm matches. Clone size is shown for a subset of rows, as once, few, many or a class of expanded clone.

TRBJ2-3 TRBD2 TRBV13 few TGTGCCAGCAGCTTGGCGGGACTAGCGGCCAGGTCTCCGCAGTATTTT CASSLAGLAARSPQYF
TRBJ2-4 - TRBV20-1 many TGCAGTGCTAGAGATCCAGGACTAGCCAAAAACATTCAGTACTTC CSARDPGLAKNIQYF
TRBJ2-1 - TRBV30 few TGTGCCTGGAGTATCGATGATGAGCAGTTCTTC CAWSIDDEQFF
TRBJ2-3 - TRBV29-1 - TGCAGCGGCGCGGCCAGGGTAGGCACAGATACGCAGTATTTT CSGAARVGTDTQYF
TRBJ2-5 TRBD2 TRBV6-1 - TGTGCCACCGCCCCGGGGGGTGGGGAGACCCAGTACTTC CATAPGGGETQYF
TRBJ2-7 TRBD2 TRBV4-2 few TGTGCCAGCAGCCAAGAAGAGGGAGCGGGATACGAGCAGTACTTC CASSQEEGAGYEQYF
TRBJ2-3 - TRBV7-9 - TGTGCCAGCAGCCCGCTAGTAGGGGTGGCCGCAGATACGCAGTATTTT CASSPLVGVAADTQYF
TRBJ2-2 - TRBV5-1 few TGCGCCAGCACCAAACTGACGGATAACACCGGGGAGCTGTTTTTT CASTKLTDNTGELFF
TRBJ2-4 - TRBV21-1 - TGTGCCAGCAGCACCGCGGCACCTGGGGCCAAAAACATTCAGTACTTC CASSTAAPGAKNIQYF
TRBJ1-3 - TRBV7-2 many TGTGCCAGCAGCCCAGTCGGGGGGGCTTTCTCTGGAAACACCATATATTTT CASSPVGGAFSGNTIYF
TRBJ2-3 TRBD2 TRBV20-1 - TGCAGTGCCGCGGGGAGGGAGGGAGGGACAGATACGCAGTATTTT CSAAGREGGTDTQYF
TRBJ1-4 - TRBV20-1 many TGCAGTGCTAGTAGACAGCCCGAAGAAGAAAAACTGTTTTTT CSASRQPEEEKLFF
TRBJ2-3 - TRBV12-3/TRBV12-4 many TGTGCCAGCAGTAGACTGGGAGGCACAGATACGCAGTATTTT CASSRLGGTDTQYF
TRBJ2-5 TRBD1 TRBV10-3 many TGTGCCATCAAAGGGACAGGGGACCAAGAGACCCAGTACTTC CAIKGTGDQETQYF
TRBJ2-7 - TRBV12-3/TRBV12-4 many TGTGCCAGCAGTTTCCGACGACGGGCCTACGAGCAGTACTTC CASSFRRRAYEQYF
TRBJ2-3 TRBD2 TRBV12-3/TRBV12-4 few TGTGCCAGCAGTTTCTCGGGACTAGCGAGGCCCTTATCGCAGTATTTT CASSFSGLARPLSQYF
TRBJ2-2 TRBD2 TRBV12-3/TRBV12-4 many TGTGCCAGCAGTTTAACGGGGGGGAATGCCGGGGAGCTGTTTTTT CASSLTGGNAGELFF
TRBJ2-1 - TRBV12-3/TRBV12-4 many TGTGCCAGCAGTTTTGGCAGGGACAATGAGCAGTTCTTC CASSFGRDNEQFF
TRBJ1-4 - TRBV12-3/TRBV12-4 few TGTGCCAGCACCCTGGGGGGCGCGGGGAAACTGTTTTTT CASTLGGAGKLFF
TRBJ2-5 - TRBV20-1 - TGCAGTGCACGTGACCGGGACCCACAAGAGACCCAGTGCTTC CSARDRDPQETQCF
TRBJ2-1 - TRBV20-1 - TGCAGTGCCAAAAAGGGACATTCCTACAATGAGCAGTTCTTC CSAKKGHSYNEQFF
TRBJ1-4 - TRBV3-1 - TGTGCCAGCAGGGAAGGGGGGGATATGAATGAAAAACTGTTTTTT CASREGGDMNEKLFF
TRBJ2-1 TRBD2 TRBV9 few TGTGCCAGCAGCGGGGCCCCGGGGGGGACACAATCCTACAATGAGCAGTTCTTC CASSGAPGGTQSYNEQFF
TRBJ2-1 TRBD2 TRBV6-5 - TGTGCCAGCAGTTACCGACTAGCGGGAGGGAGCTCCTACAATGAGCAGTTCTTC CASSYRLAGGSSYNEQFF
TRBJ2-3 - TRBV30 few TGTGCTTTAGATACGCAGTATTTT CALDTQYF
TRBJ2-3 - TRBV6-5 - TGTGCCAGCAGTTACTCAGGGGGAGGGATAACAGATACGCAGTATTTT CASSYSGGGITDTQYF
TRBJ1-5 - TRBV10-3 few TGTGCCATCAGTGAGTCGAATAACAGGCAGCCCCAGCATTTT CAISESNNRQPQHF
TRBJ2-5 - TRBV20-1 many TGCAGTGCTCGCTGGGGGGTACAAGAGACCCAGTACTTC CSARWGVQETQYF
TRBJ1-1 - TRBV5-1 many TGCGCCAGCAGCTTGGAGGCCGGGAACACTGAAGCTTTCTTT CASSLEAGNTEAFF
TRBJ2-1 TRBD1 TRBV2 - TGTGCCAGCAGAGAGGACAGGGCGGACTACAATGAGCAGTTCTTC CASREDRADYNEQFF
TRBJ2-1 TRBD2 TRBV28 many TGTGCCAGCAATCTAGCGGGGAGATACAATGAGCAGTTCTTC CASNLAGRYNEQFF
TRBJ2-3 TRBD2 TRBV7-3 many TGTGCCAGCAGCTGGACTAGCGGGAGTACAGATACGCAGTATTTT CASSWTSGSTDTQYF
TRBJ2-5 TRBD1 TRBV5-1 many TGCGCCAGCAGCTTGGGACAGGGCCTTGGAGAGACCCAGTACTTC CASSLGQGLGETQYF
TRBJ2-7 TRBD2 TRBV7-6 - TGTGCCAGCAGCACGAAAGCGGGAGCCTCGGGCGAGCAGTACTTC CASSTKAGASGEQYF
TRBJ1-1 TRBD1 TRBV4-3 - TGCGCCAGCAGCCAAGATCGGACAGGGACTGAAGCTTTCTTT CASSQDRTGTEAFF
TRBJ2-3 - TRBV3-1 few TGTGCCAGCAGTTATACTCCAGGTGGGGGCTCCGGCACAGATACGCAGTATTTT CASSYTPGGGSGTDTQYF
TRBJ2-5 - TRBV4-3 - TGCGCCAGCAGCCAAGATAGGGCCCTTGGGCCGGCGGAGACCCAGTACTTC CASSQDRALGPAETQYF
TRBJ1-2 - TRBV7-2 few TGTGCCAGCAGCCTAACAGGGACCTACTATGGCTACACCTTC CASSLTGTYYGYTF
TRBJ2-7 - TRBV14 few TGTGCCAGCAGCCAAGAATACGGAACCTACGAGCAGTACTTC CASSQEYGTYEQYF
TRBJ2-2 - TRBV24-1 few TGTGCCACCACTCAGGGGAACACCGGGGAGCTGTTTTTT CATTQGNTGELFF
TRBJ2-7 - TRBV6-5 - TGTGCCAGCGGGGTCAGGGACTACGAGCAGTACTTC CASGVRDYEQYF
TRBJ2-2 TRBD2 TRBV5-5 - TGTGCCAGCAGCTCCCCAGGGAGCGGGAGGCCCGGGGAGCTGTTTTTT CASSSPGSGRPGELFF
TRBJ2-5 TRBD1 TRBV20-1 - TGCAGTGCTGTACCGGGGACAGGTTTCTTACAAGAGACCCAGTACTTC CSAVPGTGFLQETQYF
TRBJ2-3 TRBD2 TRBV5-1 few TGCGCCAGCACGACTAGCGGAACTAGCACAGATACGCAGTATTTT CASTTSGTSTDTQYF
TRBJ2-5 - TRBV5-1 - TGCGCCAGCAGATTGAGCGCCCAAGAGACCCAGTACTTC CASRLSAQETQYF
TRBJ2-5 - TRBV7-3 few TGTGCCAGCAGCGTGGGGGGCCAAGAGACCCAGTACTTC CASSVGGQETQYF
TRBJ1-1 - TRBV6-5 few TGTGCCAGCAGTTACCAGGTAGACAACACTGAAGCTTTCTTT CASSYQVDNTEAFF
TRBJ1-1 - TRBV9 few TGTGCCAGCAGCGTAACAGGGAGGGGCACTGAAGCTTTCTTT CASSVTGRGTEAFF
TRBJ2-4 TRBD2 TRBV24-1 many TGTGCCACCAGTGCCAGGACTAGCGGGGCGACCAAAAACATTCAGTACTTC CATSARTSGATKNIQYF
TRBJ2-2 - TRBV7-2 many TGTGCCAGCAGCTTATCCAGCACCGGGGAGCTGTTTTTT CASSLSSTGELFF
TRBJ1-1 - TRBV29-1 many TGCAGCGTTGCCGAGGCCAGGAGGACTGAAGCTTTCTTT CSVAEARRTEAFF
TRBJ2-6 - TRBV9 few TGTGCCAGCAGCGTAGCAGGGTCGGTCGTCCTGACTTTC CASSVAGSVVLTF